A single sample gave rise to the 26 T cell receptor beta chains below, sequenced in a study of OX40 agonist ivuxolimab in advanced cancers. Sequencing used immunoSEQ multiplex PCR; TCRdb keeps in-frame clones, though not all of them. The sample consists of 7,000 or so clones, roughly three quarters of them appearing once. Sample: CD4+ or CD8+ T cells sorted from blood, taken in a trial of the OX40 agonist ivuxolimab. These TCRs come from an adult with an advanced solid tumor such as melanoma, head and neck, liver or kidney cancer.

CDR3 sequence reads: CASSERSTGELFF. The CDR3 DNA follows: TGTGCCAGCAGTGAGAGGAGCACCGGGGAGCTGTTTTTT. The rearrangement joins TRBV6-4 to TRBJ2-2, with unresolved D. The CDR3 loop spans 13 amino acids. The V and J ends lost 3 bases and 4 bases respectively, with 6 bases between them. The germline gives CDR1 MRHNA, CDR2 SNTAGT.

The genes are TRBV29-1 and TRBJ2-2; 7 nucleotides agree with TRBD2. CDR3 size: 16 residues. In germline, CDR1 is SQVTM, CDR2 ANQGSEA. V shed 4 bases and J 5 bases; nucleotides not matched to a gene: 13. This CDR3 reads CSVGMTSSLGTGELFF. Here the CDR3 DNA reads TGCAGCGTTGGGATGACTAGCTCATTAGGGACCGGGGAGCTGTTTTTT.

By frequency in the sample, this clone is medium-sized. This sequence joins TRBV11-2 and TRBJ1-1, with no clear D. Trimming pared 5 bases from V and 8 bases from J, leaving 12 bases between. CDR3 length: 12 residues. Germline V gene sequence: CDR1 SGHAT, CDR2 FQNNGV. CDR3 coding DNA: TGTGCCAGCAGCCTCGGGGTCAGCGAAGCTTTCTTT. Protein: CASSLGVSEAFF.

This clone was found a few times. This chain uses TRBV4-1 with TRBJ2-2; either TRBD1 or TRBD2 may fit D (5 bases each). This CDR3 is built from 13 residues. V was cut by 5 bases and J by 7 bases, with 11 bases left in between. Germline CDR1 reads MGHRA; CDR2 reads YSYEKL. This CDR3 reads CASSEGTVGELFF. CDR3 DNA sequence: TGCGCCAGCAGCGAAGGGACGGTCGGGGAGCTGTTTTTT.

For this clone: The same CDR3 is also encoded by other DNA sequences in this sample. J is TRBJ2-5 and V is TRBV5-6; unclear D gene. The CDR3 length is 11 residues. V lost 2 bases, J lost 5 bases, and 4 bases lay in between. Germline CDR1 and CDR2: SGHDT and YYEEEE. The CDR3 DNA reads TGTGCCAGCAGCTTCGCGGAGACCCAGTACTTC. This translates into CASSFAETQYF.

The CDR3 region is CAIRLAGGEQFF. The CDR3 region has the DNA TGTGCCATCAGATTAGCGGGAGGTGAGCAGTTCTTC. The chain links TRBV10-3 to TRBJ2-1; TRBD2 aligns across 10 bases. CDR1 and CDR2 (germline): ENHRY, SYGVKD. The CDR3 loop spans 12 amino acids. V lost 6 bases, J lost 9 bases, and 2 bases stayed unmatched.

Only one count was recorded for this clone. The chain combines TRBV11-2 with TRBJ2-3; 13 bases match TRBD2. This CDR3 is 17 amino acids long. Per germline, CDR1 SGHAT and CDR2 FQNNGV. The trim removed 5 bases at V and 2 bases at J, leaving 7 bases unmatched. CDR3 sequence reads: CASSQPGLAGYTDTQYF. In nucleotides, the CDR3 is TGTGCCAGCAGCCAACCGGGACTAGCGGGGTACACAGATACGCAGTATTTT. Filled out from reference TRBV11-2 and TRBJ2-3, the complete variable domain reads EAGVAQSPRYKIIEKRQSVAFWCNPISGHATLYWYQQILGQGPKLLIQFQNNGVVDDSQLPKDRFSAERLKGVDSTLKIQPAKLEDSAVYLCASSQPGLAGYTDTQYFGPGTRLTVL.

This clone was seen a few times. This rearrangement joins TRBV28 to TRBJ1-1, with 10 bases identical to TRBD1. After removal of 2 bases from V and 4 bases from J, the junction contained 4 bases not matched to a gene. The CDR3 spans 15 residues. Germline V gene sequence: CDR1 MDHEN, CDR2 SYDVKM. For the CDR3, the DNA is TGTGCCAGCAGTTTAGAGGGACAGGGGAGCACTGAAGCTTTCTTT. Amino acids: CASSLEGQGSTEAFF.

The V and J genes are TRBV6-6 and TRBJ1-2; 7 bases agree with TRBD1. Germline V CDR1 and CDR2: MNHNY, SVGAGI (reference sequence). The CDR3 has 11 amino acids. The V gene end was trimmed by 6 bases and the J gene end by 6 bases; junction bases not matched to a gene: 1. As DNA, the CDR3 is TGTGCCAGCAGGACAGGGCATGGCTACACCTTC. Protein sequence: CASRTGHGYTF.

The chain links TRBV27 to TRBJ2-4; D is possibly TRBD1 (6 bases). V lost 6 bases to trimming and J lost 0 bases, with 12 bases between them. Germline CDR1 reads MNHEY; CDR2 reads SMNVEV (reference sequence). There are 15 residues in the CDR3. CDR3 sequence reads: CASSPNRVAKNIQYF. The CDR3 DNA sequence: TGTGCCAGCAGCCCGAACAGGGTAGCCAAAAACATTCAGTACTTC.

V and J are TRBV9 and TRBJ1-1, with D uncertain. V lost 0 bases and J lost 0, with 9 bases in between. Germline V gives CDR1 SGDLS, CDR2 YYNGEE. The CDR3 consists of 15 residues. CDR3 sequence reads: CASSVAGEMNTEAFF. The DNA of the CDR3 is TGTGCCAGCAGCGTAGCTGGGGAAATGAACACTGAAGCTTTCTTT.

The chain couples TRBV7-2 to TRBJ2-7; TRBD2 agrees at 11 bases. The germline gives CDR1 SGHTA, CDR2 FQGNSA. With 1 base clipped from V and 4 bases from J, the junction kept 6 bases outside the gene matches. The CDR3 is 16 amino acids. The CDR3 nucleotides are TGTGCCAGCAGCTTAGATGGACTAGCGGGTGCTTACGAGCAGTACTTC. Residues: CASSLDGLAGAYEQYF.

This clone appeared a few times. The CDR3 nucleotides read TGTGCCAGCAGCCAAGGACAGGGGACAAGTGAAAAACTGTTTTTT. Encoded protein: CASSQGQGTSEKLFF. The rearrangement joins TRBV4-2 to TRBJ1-4, with TRBD1 identical over 8 bases. The V and J ends lost 1 base and 7 bases, in that order; junction bases with no gene match: 5. Germline loops: CDR1 LGHNA, CDR2 YNFKEQ. The CDR3 runs 15 residues.

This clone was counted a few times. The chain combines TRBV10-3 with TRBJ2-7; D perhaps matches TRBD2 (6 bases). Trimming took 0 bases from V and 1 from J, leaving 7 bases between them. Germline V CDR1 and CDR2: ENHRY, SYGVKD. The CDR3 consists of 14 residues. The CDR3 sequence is CAISESGTSYEQYF. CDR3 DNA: TGTGCCATCAGTGAGTCCGGGACTTCCTACGAGCAGTACTTC.

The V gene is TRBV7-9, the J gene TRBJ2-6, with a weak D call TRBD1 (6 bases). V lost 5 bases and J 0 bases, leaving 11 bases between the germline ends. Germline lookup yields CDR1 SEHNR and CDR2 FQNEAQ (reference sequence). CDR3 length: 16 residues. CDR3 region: CASSHGQYSGANVLTF. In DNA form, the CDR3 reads TGTGCCAGCAGCCATGGACAGTACTCTGGGGCCAACGTCCTGACTTTC.

The CDR3: CASRTGRTGLNSPLHF. CDR3 sequence (DNA): TGTGCCAGCAGGACAGGACGGACAGGGCTGAATTCACCCCTCCACTTT. The chain has TRBV2 and TRBJ1-6, with 8 bases identical to TRBD1. Germline V gene lookup returns CDR1 SNHLY and CDR2 FYNNEI. V gave up 6 bases and J gave up 7 bases; unmatched junction bases: 11. The CDR3 has 16 amino acids.

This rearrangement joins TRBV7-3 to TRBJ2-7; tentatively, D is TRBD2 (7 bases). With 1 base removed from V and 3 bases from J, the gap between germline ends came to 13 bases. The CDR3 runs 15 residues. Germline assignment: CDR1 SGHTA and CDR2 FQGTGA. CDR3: CASSLRRGHYYEQYF. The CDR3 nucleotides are TGTGCCAGCAGCTTAAGGCGGGGGCACTACTACGAGCAGTACTTC.

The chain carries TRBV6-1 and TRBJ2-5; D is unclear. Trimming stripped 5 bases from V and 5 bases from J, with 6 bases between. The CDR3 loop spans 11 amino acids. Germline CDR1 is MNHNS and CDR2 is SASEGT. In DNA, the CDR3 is TGTGCCAGCAGTCCTGGGGAGACCCAGTACTTC. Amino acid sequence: CASSPGETQYF.

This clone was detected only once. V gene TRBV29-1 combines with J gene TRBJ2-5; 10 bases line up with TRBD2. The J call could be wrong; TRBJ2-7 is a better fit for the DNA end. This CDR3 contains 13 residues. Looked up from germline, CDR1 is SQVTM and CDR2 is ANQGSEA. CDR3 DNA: TGCAGCGCCCTAGCGGGAGATGTGTACGAGCAGTACTTC. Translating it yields CSALAGDVYEQYF.

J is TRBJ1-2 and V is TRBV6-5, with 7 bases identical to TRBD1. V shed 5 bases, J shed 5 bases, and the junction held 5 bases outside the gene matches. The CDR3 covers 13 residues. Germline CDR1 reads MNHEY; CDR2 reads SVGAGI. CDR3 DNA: TGTGCCAGCAGTCCGGGACAGATATATGGCTACACCTTC. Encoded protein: CASSPGQIYGYTF.

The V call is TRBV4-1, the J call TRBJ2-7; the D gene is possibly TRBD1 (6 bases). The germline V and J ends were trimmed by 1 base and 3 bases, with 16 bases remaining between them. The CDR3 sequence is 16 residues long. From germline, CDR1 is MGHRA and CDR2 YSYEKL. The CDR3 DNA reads TGCGCCAGCAGCCAAGGCTCGGGACACGGACGCTACGAGCAGTACTTC. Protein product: CASSQGSGHGRYEQYF.

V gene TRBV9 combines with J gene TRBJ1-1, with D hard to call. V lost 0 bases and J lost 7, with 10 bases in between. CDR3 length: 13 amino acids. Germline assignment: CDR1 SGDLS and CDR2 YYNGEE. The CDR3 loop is CASSVADGGEAFF. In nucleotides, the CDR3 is TGTGCCAGCAGCGTAGCCGACGGCGGTGAAGCTTTCTTT.

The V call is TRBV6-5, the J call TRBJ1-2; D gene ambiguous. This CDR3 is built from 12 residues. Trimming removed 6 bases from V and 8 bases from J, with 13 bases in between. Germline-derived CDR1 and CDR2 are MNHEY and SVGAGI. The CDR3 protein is CASSPDAWGYTF. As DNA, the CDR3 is TGTGCCAGCAGCCCGGATGCGTGGGGCTACACCTTC.

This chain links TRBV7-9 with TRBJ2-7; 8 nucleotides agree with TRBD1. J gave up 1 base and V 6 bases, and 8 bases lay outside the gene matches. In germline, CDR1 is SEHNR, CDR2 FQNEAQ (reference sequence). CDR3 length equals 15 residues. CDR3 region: CASSERQGRSYEQYF. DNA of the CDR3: TGTGCCAGCAGTGAGAGACAGGGGAGGTCCTACGAGCAGTACTTC.

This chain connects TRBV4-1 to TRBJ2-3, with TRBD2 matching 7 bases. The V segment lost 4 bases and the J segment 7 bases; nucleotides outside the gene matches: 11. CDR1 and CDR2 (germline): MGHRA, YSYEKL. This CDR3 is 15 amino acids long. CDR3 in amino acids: CASSPGTGEGYTQYF. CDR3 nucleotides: TGCGCCAGCAGCCCCGGGACGGGGGAGGGATATACGCAGTATTTT.

The CDR3 sequence: CAWKFRGNTIYF. The CDR3 nucleotides read TGTGCCTGGAAGTTTCGAGGAAACACCATATATTTT. V is TRBV30 and J is TRBJ1-3; D not resolved. This CDR3 contains 12 residues. V lost 4 bases and J lost 4, with 8 bases in between. Germline V CDR1 and CDR2: GTSNPN, SVGIG (reference sequence).